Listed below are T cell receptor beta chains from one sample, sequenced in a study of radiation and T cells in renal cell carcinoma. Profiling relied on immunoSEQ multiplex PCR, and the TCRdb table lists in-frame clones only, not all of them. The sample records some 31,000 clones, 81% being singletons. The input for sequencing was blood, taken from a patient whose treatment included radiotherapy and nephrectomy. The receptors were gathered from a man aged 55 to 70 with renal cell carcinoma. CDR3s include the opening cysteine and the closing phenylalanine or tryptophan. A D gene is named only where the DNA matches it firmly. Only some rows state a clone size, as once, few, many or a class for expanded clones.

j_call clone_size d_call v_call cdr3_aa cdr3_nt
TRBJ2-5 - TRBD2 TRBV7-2 CASSPQLAGGRETQYF TGTGCCAGCAGCCCTCAACTAGCGGGAGGTAGAGAGACCCAGTACTTC
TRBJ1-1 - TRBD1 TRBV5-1 CASSPTTGSMNTEAFF TGCGCCAGCAGCCCTACGACAGGGTCTATGAACACTGAAGCTTTCTTT
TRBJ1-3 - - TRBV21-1 CASSKGTAGNTIYF TGTGCCAGCAGCAAAGGGACGGCCGGAAACACCATATATTTT
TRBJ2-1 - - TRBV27 CASSSLGGGTYNEQFF TGTGCCAGCAGTTCCTTGGGCGGGGGCACCTACAATGAGCAGTTCTTC
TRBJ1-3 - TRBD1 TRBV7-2 CASSLGGQGISGNTIYF TGTGCCAGCAGCTTAGGGGGACAGGGGATCTCTGGAAACACCATATATTTT
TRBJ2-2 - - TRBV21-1 CASSNPDSPTGELFF TGTGCCAGCAGCAATCCGGACAGCCCCACCGGGGAGCTGTTTTTT
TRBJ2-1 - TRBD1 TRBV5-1 CASSHGQGAGDEQFF TGCGCCAGCAGCCACGGACAGGGGGCTGGGGATGAGCAGTTCTTC
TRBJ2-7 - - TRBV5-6 CASSLEDYEQYF TGTGCCAGCAGCTTGGAGGACTACGAGCAGTACTTC
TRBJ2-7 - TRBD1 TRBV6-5 CASSSPGQLYEQYF TGTGCCAGCAGTTCTCCGGGACAGCTTTACGAGCAGTACTTC
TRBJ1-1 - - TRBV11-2 CASSLDRSGSYMTEAFF TGTGCCAGCAGCTTAGATCGTTCAGGCAGTTACATGACTGAAGCTTTCTTT
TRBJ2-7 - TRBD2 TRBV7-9 CATGLAGNEQYF TGTGCCACGGGACTAGCGGGAAACGAGCAGTACTTC
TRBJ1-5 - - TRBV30 CAWSPRKVGARIQPQHF TGTGCCTGGAGTCCCCGAAAGGTTGGGGCAAGGATTCAGCCCCAGCATTTT
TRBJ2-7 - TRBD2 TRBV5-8 CASRTAGGTGEQYF TGTGCCAGCAGGACAGCGGGGGGGACCGGGGAGCAGTACTTC
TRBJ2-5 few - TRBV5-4 CASSLVDLETQYF TGTGCCAGCAGCTTGGTGGACTTAGAGACCCAGTACTTC